This section outlines one T cell receptor beta chain sequence together with its context. The antigen is unknown. This CDR3 is built from 15 residues. Germline V CDR1 and CDR2: SGHVS, FQNEAQ. A multiplex PCR was run with 60 Vbeta primers and 13 Jbeta primers. This table comes from immunoSEQ multiplex PCR, and its TCRdb copy is limited to in-frame clones, with some not included. The sample yields some 150,000 clones, approximately 80% seen once. The record originates from a study of cytomegalovirus exposure and HLA in healthy donors. Study outcomes and limitations: As a later analysis revealed, most CMV-associated TCR beta chains appeared HLA-restricted.

This chain uses TRBV7-8 with TRBJ2-5; weak D call: TRBD1 (6 bases). The J call is doubtful: the DNA matches TRBJ2-7 better. The sequencing sample was made of PBMCs. This clonotype originated in a woman aged 45 to 65 in good health and CMV-seronegative. CDR3 amino acids: CASSRGARGRYEQYF. CDR3 DNA sequence: TGTGCCAGCAGCCGAGGGGCCAGGGGCAGGTACGAGCAGTACTTC.